The 6 T cell receptor beta chains below all came from one sample that was sequenced in a study of T cell repertoires in cytomegalovirus infection. Their target antigens are unknown. Via MiXCR, TCRdb re-called the reads, giving one row per CDR3 protein. The sample comprises around 430,000 distinct CDR3 sequences, roughly 46% of which are singletons, and approximately 40% rests with the top ten. The input for sequencing was cultured PBMCs, taken from culture after CMV antigen stimulation. The source is a human donor in good health (CMV status not recorded). Some clones in this sample may be carry-over from other donors' samples.

The CDR3 reads CASSSGTSGSNSYNEQFF. CDR3 DNA: TGTGCCAGCAGTTCCGGGACTAGCGGGAGTAACTCCTACAATGAGCAGTTCTTC. The gene calls are TRBV2 and TRBJ2-1; 14 nucleotides align to TRBD2. Germline V lookup: CDR1 SNHLY, CDR2 FYNNEI. The CDR3 is made up of 18 amino acids. The junction had 6 bases not matched to a gene; V was cut back by 5 bases and J by 0 bases.

This chain joins TRBV28 and TRBJ1-4; D is unresolved. The CDR3 is made up of 14 amino acids. The V and J ends lost 0 bases and 7 bases respectively, with 9 bases between them. Germline loops: CDR1 MDHEN, CDR2 SYDVKM. The CDR3: CASSLWEGAEKLFF. For the CDR3, the DNA is TGTGCCAGCAGTTTATGGGAGGGAGCTGAAAAACTGTTTTTT. Based on the CDR3 plus reference TRBV28 and TRBJ1-4, the full variable domain is DVKVTQSSRYLVKRTGEKVFLECVQDMDHENMFWYRQDPGLGLRLIYFSYDVKMKEKGDIPEGYSVSREKKERFSLILESASTNQTSMYLCASSLWEGAEKLFFGSGTQLSVL.

CDR3 sequence reads: CASSLWGNSYNEQFF. DNA for the CDR3: TGTGCCAGCAGCTTATGGGGAAACTCCTACAATGAGCAGTTCTTC. The V gene is TRBV11-2, the J gene TRBJ2-1; D is unresolved. CDR1 and CDR2 (germline): SGHAT, FQNNGV. This CDR3 has 15 residues. The germline V and J ends were trimmed by 2 bases and 0 bases, with 8 bases remaining between them.

V gene TRBV15 combines with J gene TRBJ2-3, with TRBD1 matching 8 bases. From germline, CDR1 is LNHNV and CDR2 YYDKDF (reference sequence). The CDR3 totals 15 residues. J lost 2 bases, V lost 3 bases, and 4 bases had no gene match. CDR3 amino acids: CATSRDRAFTDTQYF. In DNA form, the CDR3 reads TGTGCCACCAGCAGGGACAGGGCCTTCACAGATACGCAGTATTTT.

The CDR3: CSARLGSYEQYF. CDR3 DNA: TGCAGTGCTAGGTTGGGATCCTACGAGCAGTACTTC. The gene calls are TRBV20-1 and TRBJ2-7; D gene uncertain. V was trimmed by 3 bases and J by 1 base, leaving 7 bases between them. Germline CDR1 reads DFQATT; CDR2 reads SNEGSKA (reference sequence). This CDR3 comprises 12 residues.

The chain uses TRBV12-3 or TRBV12-4 and TRBJ1-1, with no clear D. Trimming took off 5 bases at V and 2 bases at J, with 9 bases between the two ends. The CDR3 extends over 13 amino acids. The CDR3 region has the DNA TGTGCCAGCAGTCAGAGGACCAACACTGAAGCTTTCTTT. Translating it yields CASSQRTNTEAFF.